The 5 T cell receptor beta chains presented below share a single source sample, sequenced in a study of post-analysis software for immune sequencing data. Points from the study as a whole: Patients showed TRBV5-6, TRBV5-1 and TRBV20-1 among five TRBV segments more frequent than in controls.

These receptors' targets are unknown. Carried by the TCR beta cDNA libraries were unique molecular identifiers. MiXCR, run by TCRdb on the PCR reads, gives a single entry per CDR3 protein. The table records about 540,000 distinct CDR3 sequences, around a third of them present only once. The sequencing sample was made of blood. All receptors derive from a girl aged 2 to 17 with multiple sclerosis.

This chain connects TRBV24-1 to TRBJ2-1; D is unresolved. The CDR3 covers 14 residues. V lost 3 bases and J 0 bases, leaving 5 bases between the germline ends. Germline values: CDR1 KGHDR, CDR2 SFDVKD. The CDR3 is CATSDVSSYNEQFF. In nucleotides, the CDR3 is TGTGCCACCAGTGATGTGAGCTCCTACAATGAGCAGTTCTTC.

The chain joins TRBV2 to TRBJ2-7; D is possibly TRBD2 (5 bases). Germline assignment: CDR1 SNHLY and CDR2 FYNNEI. The CDR3 is 12 residues long. Trimming left V 6 bases short and J 4 bases short, with 10 bases between. The CDR3 DNA reads TGTGCCAGCAGCGCCAGGACTTACGAGCAGTACTTC. It encodes CASSARTYEQYF.

The rearrangement joins TRBV15 to TRBJ2-1; TRBD2 is a possible D gene (5 bases). V lost 0 bases to trimming and J lost 4 bases, with 13 bases between them. CDR1 LNHNV and CDR2 YYDKDF come from the germline V gene (reference sequence). This CDR3 has 16 amino acids. Here the CDR3 reads CATSRDPPGRYNEQFF. CDR3 sequence (DNA): TGTGCCACCAGCAGAGACCCCCCTGGGAGATACAATGAGCAGTTCTTC.

This clonotype was seen more than once but under ten times. The chain recombines TRBV7-2 with TRBJ2-1, with D perhaps matching TRBD2 (7 bases). The CDR3 has 15 amino acids. Trimming took off 2 bases at V and 9 bases at J, with 17 bases between the two ends. Germline lookup yields CDR1 SGHTA and CDR2 FQGNSA. CDR3 nucleotide sequence: TGTGCCAGCAGCTTACAAGGCGGGGGCCTCAGTGAGCAGTTCTTC. It specifies CASSLQGGGLSEQFF.

The chain uses TRBV12-3 or TRBV12-4 and TRBJ2-5; a possible D gene is TRBD2 (6 bases). This CDR3 contains 14 residues. V dropped 7 bases and J dropped 2 bases, with 14 bases sitting between them. The CDR3 DNA sequence: TGTGCCAGCACCCCACGGGACTCTCAAGAGACCCAGTACTTC. Protein sequence: CASTPRDSQETQYF.